This T cell receptor beta chain appears in the sequencing data of a study of blood T cell repertoires in COVID-19. Study details: PBMCs, B-cell-depleted T cells, or T cells provided the cDNA or gDNA that made up the material.

This CDR3 contains 15 residues. Germline V gives CDR1 SGDLS, CDR2 YYNGEE. The V end was cut by 2 bases, the J end by 5 bases, with 13 bases between. Cohort allocation depended upon clinical history that participants reported. Recovered status applied to Cohort 3 donors who had two consecutive negative PCRs. It also applied to those with clearance or with symptom resolution. Libraries were prepared by immunoSEQ multiplex PCR; TCRdb keeps only in-frame clonotypes and omits some of them. The repertoire holds hundreds of thousands of clones, with 80% to 85% as singletons. The V gene is TRBV9, the J gene TRBJ1-4; perhaps TRBD1 as D (6 bases). The receptor's source is a woman aged 40 to 49 who had recovered from COVID-19. Material for sequencing was PBMCs or T cells enriched from blood (not recorded which). CDR3 nucleotide sequence: TGTGCCAGCAGCGTGCCGACAGGAGTAAATGAAAAACTGTTTTTT. Amino acid sequence: CASSVPTGVNEKLFF.